Below are 12 T cell receptor beta chains sequenced from a single sample in a study of cytomegalovirus exposure and HLA in healthy donors (dated by TCRdb to the late 2010s). The library was generated by the immunoSEQ multiplex PCR assay. Not all clones reach the TCRdb copy of this immuneACCESS table, which keeps in-frame sequences only. Checked studies attribute under half of the gap to unresolved V genes and leave the rest unexplained. The sample contains under 250,000 clones, roughly 84% of them found a single time. The ten largest make up 12% of the sample. Sequenced material: PBMCs. These receptors all stem from a young man in good health and CMV-seropositive.

This clone was counted a few times. The chain uses TRBV7-2 and TRBJ1-2; D gene unclear. V lost 0 bases to trimming and J lost 0 bases, with 8 bases between them. Germline CDR1 and CDR2: SGHTA and FQGNSA. CDR3 length: 15 residues. The CDR3 loop is CASSLAPGANYGYTF. In DNA form, the CDR3 reads TGTGCCAGCAGCTTAGCGCCAGGAGCTAACTATGGCTACACCTTC. The full variable domain, its missing parts supplied by reference TRBV7-2 and TRBJ1-2, is GAGVSQSPSNKVTEKGKDVELRCDPISGHTALYWYRQSLGQGLEFLIYFQGNSAPDKSGLPSDRFSAERTGGSVSTLTIQRTQQEDSAVYLCASSLAPGANYGYTFGSGTRLTVV.

This clone turned up a few times. The V gene is TRBV25-1, the J gene TRBJ2-2, with 10 bases fitting TRBD1. CDR3 size: 15 residues. The V gene's germline CDR1 is MGHDK and CDR2 SYGVNS. V lost 6 bases, J lost 3 bases, and 4 bases stayed unmatched. CDR3: CASRPGTGDTGELFF. The CDR3 DNA reads as TGTGCCAGCAGGCCCGGGACAGGGGACACCGGGGAGCTGTTTTTT.

This chain uses TRBV4-2 with TRBJ2-4; 9 bases map to TRBD1. The CDR3 has 16 residues. CDR1 LGHNA and CDR2 YNFKEQ come from the germline V gene. J was trimmed by 4 bases and V by 1 base; bases with no gene match: 5. The CDR3 loop is CASSQGQGDGKNIQYF. CDR3 coding DNA: TGTGCCAGCAGCCAAGGACAGGGGGATGGAAAAAACATTCAGTACTTC.

The chain links TRBV6-5 to TRBJ2-5; tentatively, D is TRBD1 (5 bases). Germline V gene lookup returns CDR1 MNHEY and CDR2 SVGAGI. The CDR3 covers 15 residues. The V end was cut by 3 bases, the J end by 9 bases, with 20 bases between. CDR3 residues: CASSYVFGDAGSQYF. CDR3 coding DNA: TGTGCCAGCAGTTATGTCTTTGGCGACGCAGGGTCCCAGTACTTC.

The chain uses TRBV27 and TRBJ1-2, with 10 bases fitting TRBD1. The CDR3 runs to 15 residues. V was pared by 5 bases and J by 0 bases, with 3 bases of the junction left unmatched. Germline V gene data show CDR1 as MNHEY and CDR2 as SMNVEV (reference sequence). The CDR3 DNA follows: TGTGCCAGCAGTAGGGACAGGGGCGCTAACTATGGCTACACCTTC. This translates into CASSRDRGANYGYTF.

The V call is TRBV6-4, the J call TRBJ2-1, with D uncertain. CDR3 size: 14 residues. The germline CDR1 and CDR2 sequences are MRHNA and SNTAGT. With 0 bases removed from V and 2 bases from J, the gap between germline ends came to 5 bases. The CDR3 sequence: CASSDSGTYNEQFF. CDR3 sequence (DNA): TGTGCCAGCAGTGACTCGGGCACCTACAATGAGCAGTTCTTC.

The rearrangement joins TRBV11-2 to TRBJ2-7; D is possibly TRBD2 (5 bases). The V gene lost 3 bases and the J gene lost 3 bases, with 12 bases spanning the gap. The germline CDR1 and CDR2 sequences are SGHAT and FQNNGV. This CDR3 is built from 14 residues. The CDR3 nucleotides read TGTGCCAGCAGCTTTTCGGGAAACCTCTACGAGCAGTACTTC. Translation gives CASSFSGNLYEQYF.

The genes are TRBV6-5 and TRBJ1-1; 7 nucleotides line up with TRBD1. Germline V gene sequence: CDR1 MNHEY, CDR2 SVGAGI. V lost 5 bases and J lost 5; bases outside the gene matches: 5. CDR3 size: 13 residues. The CDR3 reads CASSGQGETEAFF. CDR3 sequence (DNA): TGTGCCAGCAGTGGTCAGGGGGAGACTGAAGCTTTCTTT.

The V call is TRBV5-4, the J call TRBJ1-2, with D possibly matching TRBD1 (6 bases). Trimming left V 5 bases short and J 4 bases short, with 12 bases between. Germline CDR1 SGHNT, CDR2 YYREEE (reference sequence). The CDR3 length is 13 residues. The CDR3 region is CASRAGEAYGYTF. The DNA for the CDR3 is TGTGCCAGCAGGGCAGGGGAGGCCTATGGCTACACCTTC.

V gene TRBV9 combines with J gene TRBJ1-1; a weak D match, TRBD1 (5 bases). Germline V CDR1 and CDR2: SGDLS, YYNGEE. V lost 5 bases to trimming and J lost 5 bases, with 19 bases between them. CDR3 length: 15 amino acids. This CDR3 is CASSRYGQGGTEAFF. The CDR3 nucleotides are TGTGCCAGCAGTCGCTACGGGCAGGGTGGTACTGAAGCTTTCTTT.

This chain links TRBV28 with TRBJ2-5, with TRBD2 as a possible D gene (5 bases). CDR1 and CDR2 (germline): MDHEN, SYDVKM. The CDR3 extends over 13 amino acids. The germline V and J ends were trimmed by 6 bases and 5 bases, with 13 bases remaining between them. CDR3 sequence: CASRGGGGETQYF. CDR3 DNA: TGTGCCAGCAGAGGTGGAGGTGGCGAGACCCAGTACTTC.

This chain connects TRBV6-5 to TRBJ2-3; 8 nucleotides agree with TRBD2. There are 15 residues in the CDR3. CDR1 and CDR2 (germline): MNHEY, SVGAGI. V lost 0 bases, J lost 4 bases, and 3 bases stayed unmatched. For the CDR3, the DNA is TGTGCCAGCAGTTACTCGCGGGAGGACGCAGATACGCAGTATTTT. Translation gives CASSYSREDADTQYF.